The TCR beta chain under discussion was sequenced for a study of T cells expressing NK-cell markers. Study information: Sorted CD3+CD56-NKG2C+, CD3+CD56+NKG2C+ and CD3+CD56+NKG2C- T cells supplied the TCR beta repertoires. Eight donors were sequenced, seven testing HCMV-seropositive and one testing seronegative.

The study's findings and limits: The CD3+CD56-NKG2C+ fraction was also led by these clonotypes in several donors.

Notes on this clonotype: What it binds is unknown.

Template switching by 5'RACE with UMIs generated the TCR beta cDNA. TCRdb reprocessed the 5' RACE reads and reports one entry per CDR3 protein, with no DNA. The listing contains 350,000 to 450,000 distinct CDR3 sequences. CDR1 is MNHEY and CDR2 is SMNVEV in the germline V gene (reference sequence). CDR3 length equals 16 residues. Sequenced: blood T cells: a sorted CD56 or NKG2C T cell subset, CD4+ or CD8+ T cells, or bulk PBMC T cells (not recorded which). The sequence was collected from a man aged 18-75 years in good health. The chain employs TRBV27 and TRBJ2-3; there is no DNA to check the TCRdb D call of TRBD1. The CDR3 protein is CASSPDRGGGTDTQYF.